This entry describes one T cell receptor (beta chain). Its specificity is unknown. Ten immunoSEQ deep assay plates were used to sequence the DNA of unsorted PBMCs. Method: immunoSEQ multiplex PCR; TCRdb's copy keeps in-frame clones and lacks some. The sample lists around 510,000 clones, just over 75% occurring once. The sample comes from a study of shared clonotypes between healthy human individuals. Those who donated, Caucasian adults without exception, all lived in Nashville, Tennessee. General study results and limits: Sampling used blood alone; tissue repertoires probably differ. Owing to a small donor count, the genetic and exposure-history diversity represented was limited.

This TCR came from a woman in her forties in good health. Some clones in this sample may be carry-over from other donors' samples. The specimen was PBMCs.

In DNA, the CDR3 is TGTGCCAGCTCACCTCGAACGACAGGGGTAGGAGGGGAGACCCAGTACTTC. Translation: CASSPRTTGVGGETQYF. V usage is TRBV18 and J usage is TRBJ2-5; 8 nucleotides align to TRBD1. The CDR3 runs to 17 residues. Germline V gives CDR1 KGHSH, CDR2 LQKENI. Unmatched junction bases numbered 14, after V lost 3 bases and J lost 5 bases.